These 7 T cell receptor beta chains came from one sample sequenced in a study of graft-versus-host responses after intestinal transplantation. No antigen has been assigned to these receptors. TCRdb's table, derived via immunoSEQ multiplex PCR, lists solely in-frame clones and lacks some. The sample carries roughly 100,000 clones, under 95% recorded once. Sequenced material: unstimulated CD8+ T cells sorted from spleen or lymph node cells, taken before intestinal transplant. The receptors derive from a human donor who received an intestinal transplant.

CDR3 sequence reads: CASSQLDTSSYNEQFF. The DNA of the CDR3 is TGCGCCAGCAGCCAGTTAGACACCAGCTCCTACAATGAGCAGTTCTTC. V is TRBV4-1 and J is TRBJ2-1; D unclear. Trimming removed 3 bases from V and 0 bases from J, with 12 bases in between. CDR1 MGHRA and CDR2 YSYEKL come from the germline V gene. The CDR3 spans 16 residues.

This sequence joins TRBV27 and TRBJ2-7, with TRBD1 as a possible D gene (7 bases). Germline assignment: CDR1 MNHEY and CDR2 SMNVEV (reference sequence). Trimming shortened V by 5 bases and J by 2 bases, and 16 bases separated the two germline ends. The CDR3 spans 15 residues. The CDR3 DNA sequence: TGTGCCAGCAGTGCCAGACAGGGACTGGCCTACGAGCAGTACTTC. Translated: CASSARQGLAYEQYF.

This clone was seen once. CDR3 nucleotides: TGCGCCAGCAGCCAAGAAGGGGACACCATATATTTT. Protein sequence: CASSQEGDTIYF. The rearrangement uses TRBV4-1 and TRBJ1-3; perhaps TRBD1 as D (5 bases). The CDR3 sequence is 12 residues long. Germline CDR1 MGHRA, CDR2 YSYEKL. Trimming took 0 bases from V and 8 from J, leaving 5 bases between them.

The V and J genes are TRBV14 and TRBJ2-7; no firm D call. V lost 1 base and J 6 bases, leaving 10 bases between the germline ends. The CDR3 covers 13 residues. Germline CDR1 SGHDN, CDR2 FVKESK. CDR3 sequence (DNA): TGTGCCAGCAGCCAAGCTCTAGGCGGCGAGCAGTACTTC. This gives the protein CASSQALGGEQYF.

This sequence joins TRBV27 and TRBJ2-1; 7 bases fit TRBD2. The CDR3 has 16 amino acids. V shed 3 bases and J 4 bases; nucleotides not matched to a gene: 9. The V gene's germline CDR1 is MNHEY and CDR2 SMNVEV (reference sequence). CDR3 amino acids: CASSFYTASGYNEQFF. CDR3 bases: TGTGCCAGCAGTTTCTATACGGCTAGCGGTTACAATGAGCAGTTCTTC.

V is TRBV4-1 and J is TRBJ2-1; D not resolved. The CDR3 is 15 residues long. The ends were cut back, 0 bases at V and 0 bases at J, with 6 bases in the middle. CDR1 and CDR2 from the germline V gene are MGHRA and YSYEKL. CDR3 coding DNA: TGCGCCAGCAGCCAAGAGCAAAGCTCCTACAATGAGCAGTTCTTC. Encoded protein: CASSQEQSSYNEQFF.

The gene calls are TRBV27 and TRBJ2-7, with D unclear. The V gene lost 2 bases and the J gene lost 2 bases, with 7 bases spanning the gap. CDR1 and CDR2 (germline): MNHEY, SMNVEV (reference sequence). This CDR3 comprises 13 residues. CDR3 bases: TGTGCCAGCAGTTTAACACCTACCTACGAGCAGTACTTC. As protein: CASSLTPTYEQYF.